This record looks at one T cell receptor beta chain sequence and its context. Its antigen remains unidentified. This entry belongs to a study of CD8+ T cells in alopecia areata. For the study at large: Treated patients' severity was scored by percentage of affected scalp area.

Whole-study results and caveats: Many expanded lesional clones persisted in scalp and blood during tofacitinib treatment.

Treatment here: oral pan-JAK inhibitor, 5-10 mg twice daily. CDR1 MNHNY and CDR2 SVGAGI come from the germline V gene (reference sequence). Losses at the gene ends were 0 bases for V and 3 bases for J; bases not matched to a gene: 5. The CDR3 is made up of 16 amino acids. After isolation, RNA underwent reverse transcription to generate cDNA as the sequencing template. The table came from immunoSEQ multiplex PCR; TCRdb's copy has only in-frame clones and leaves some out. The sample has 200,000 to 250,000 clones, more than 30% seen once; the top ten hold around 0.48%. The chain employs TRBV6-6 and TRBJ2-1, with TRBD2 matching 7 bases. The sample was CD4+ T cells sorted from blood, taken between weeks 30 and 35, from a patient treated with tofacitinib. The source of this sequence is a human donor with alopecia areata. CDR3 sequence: CASSYSASGYYNEQFF. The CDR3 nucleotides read TGTGCCAGCAGTTACTCAGCTAGCGGCTACTACAATGAGCAGTTCTTC.